This paragraph reports one TCR beta chain. The clone's antigen remains unknown. No clone much larger than this one lies a single base away; base qualities are absent. The CDR3, cysteine through phenylalanine, is 15 amino acids long. Only the CDR3 DNA is retained, 45 bases long and in frame from the first base. Reading the germline V gene gives CDR1 SGHVS and CDR2 FQNEAQ. V loses 5 bases, J loses 1 base, and the germline ends lie 13 bases apart. This sample is part of a study of beta chain features in type 1 diabetes (dated by TCRdb to 2017 to 2018). Looking at the study overall: No differences in mean age, gender distribution, total cell number or subset yield were found between patients and healthy donors. A total of approximately 100,000,000 sorted cells were examined across all samples, and the number of cells per subset was strongly correlated with RNA yield. In the study, TCRB repertoires of sorted circulating CD4+ T cell subsets from recently diagnosed type 1 diabetes patients were compared with those of matched healthy donors. Regulatory and stem cell-like memory subsets were isolated from only 8 patients and roughly eight healthy donors, whereas naive and central memory subsets came from all 30 or so donors.

A single peripheral blood draw of approximately 110 mL on average was collected from each donor into heparinised tubes. Using a panel that included CD45RO, CCR7, CD25, CD127, CD95 and CD27, naive, central memory, regulatory and stem cell-like memory CD4+ T cells were sorted on a BD FACSAria II. Every sorted population had a purity above 95%. PBMCs were separated immediately by Lymphoprep density gradient centrifugation and were stained directly, without being cultured. So that batch effects would be minimized, each experiment stained and sorted samples in pairs, pairing one healthy donor with one patient. Beyond this particular receptor, the publication reports: Patients with type 1 diabetes made fewer insertions and deleted more nucleotides at VDJ recombination sites, implying thymic rearrangement abnormalities. Shorter templates might be favored by PCR, yet because patient and control samples were amplified and corrected together, any such skew would affect both groups equally. Because cDNA rather than genomic DNA was sequenced, highly expressing activated cells could have been over-represented, although no difference in activation and CD3 levels was found between groups. The naive, central memory and regulatory TCRB repertoires appeared to resemble one another more closely among patients than among healthy donors. Type 1 diabetes patients showed a moderate but significant shortening of TCRB CDR3 length in all four CD4+ subsets. HLA sub-analyses involved small numbers of individuals, so any influence of HLA type on TCRB rearrangement remained unresolved.

The entire isolated RNA was reverse transcribed using the High Capacity cDNA Reverse Transcription Kit, and thus expressed TCRB transcripts were sequenced. Deep immunoSEQ sequencing was applied to naive, central memory and regulatory T cell samples, giving an average of about 3.4 million total reads per sample. After sorted cells were lysed in RLT buffer, RNA was extracted with DNase-treated RNeasy Micro or Mini kits, with the choice depending on cell number. Each cell subset was processed separately to prevent cross-contamination, with patient and healthy donor samples processed together. Using the immunoSEQ multiplex PCR, TCRB sequences were amplified from cDNA into 87-bp fragments spanning the CDR3 region. Sequencing of the amplicons was done on the Illumina HiSeq platform. Per the authors' processing: PCR bias was computationally corrected using synthetic template baselines, reads within Hamming distance 2 were collapsed, and singletons that could not be merged were discarded. Reads were aligned against IMGT so that V, D and J genes, CDR3 length and insertions or deletions at six rearrangement sites could be assigned. Within each subset, clonotype counts were normalized to the number of sorted cells before true diversity and Gini coefficients were calculated with the tcR R package. Repertoire sharing was quantified using the overlap coefficient calculated on TCRB nucleotide sequences. In TCRdb, the immuneACCESS table is reduced to in-frame sequences with V and J assigned. These tables do not hold every clone; where another copy was compared, an unresolved V gene accounts for under half, and the others remain unexplained. V and J calls and clone size come straight from that table; D and trimming were deduced from the DNA. A total of 250,000 to 350,000 clones appear in this sample, approximately 14% of them only once. In total, the top ten clones hold about 6.7% of the sample.

The TCR sequence derives from a man aged 30 to 39 in good health. The sample was central memory CD4+ T cells from blood. Recombination linked TRBV7-8 to TRBJ2-3, with the D gene call left open. The CDR3 protein: CASSVARSGTDTQYF. The DNA reads as follows: TGTGCCAGCAGCGTCGCCAGATCTGGCACAGATACGCAGTATTTT.